This T cell receptor beta chain came from a study of vaccination effects on CD4 cells after COVID-19. Study conclusions and caveats: Long after vaccination, the clones induced by infection and by vaccine shrank markedly in size.

Clones were sequenced by immunoSEQ multiplex PCR, and TCRdb holds only the in-frame ones, with some missing. The data show tens of thousands of clones, 75% to 90% seen once. As to this clone: Its cognate antigen is unknown.

Looked up from germline, CDR1 is SSHAT and CDR2 is FNYEAQ (reference sequence). The CDR3 runs 16 residues. V was clipped by 1 base and J by 2 bases; unmatched bases: 3. Within the ViraFEST assay, antigen-specific CD4+ T cells underwent expansion with viral peptide pools prior to sequencing. An approximately 10-day culture period preceded the isolation of CD4+ T cells. The source was CD4+ T cells from PBMCs cultured with HCoV-229E spike peptides, collected before COVID-19 vaccination. This clonotype was obtained from a human donor who received a COVID-19 vaccine. V usage is TRBV7-7 and J usage is TRBJ2-5, with 11 bases that match TRBD2. CDR3 sequence reads: CASSLGASGGQETQYF. As DNA, the CDR3 is TGTGCCAGCAGCTTAGGGGCTAGCGGGGGGCAAGAGACCCAGTACTTC.